Listed here are 10 T cell receptor beta chains from one sample, sequenced in a study of lymphopenia after photon versus proton radiotherapy. Clones were read by immunoSEQ multiplex PCR, and TCRdb kept only the in-frame ones, dropping some. The table shows about 68,000 clones, with approximately 91% occurring only once. The sample consisted of peripheral blood, taken from a patient treated with photon-based radiotherapy. These receptors all come from a woman in her 70s with pancreatic cancer.

The V call is TRBV28, the J call TRBJ2-7, with a tentative D call TRBD2 (6 bases). The CDR3 sequence is 13 residues long. Trimming cost V 3 bases and J 2 bases, with 8 bases left between them. Germline CDR1 is MDHEN and CDR2 is SYDVKM. The CDR3 spells CASSLGGTYEQYF. CDR3 sequence (DNA): TGTGCCAGCAGTTTGGGCGGGACCTACGAGCAGTACTTC.

V usage is TRBV28 and J usage is TRBJ1-2; no firm D call. Deletions cut 4 bases from V and 5 bases from J, with 5 bases between. CDR3 size: 11 residues. Per the germline V gene, CDR1 is MDHEN and CDR2 is SYDVKM. CDR3 bases: TGTGCCAGCAGTTCGCGTTATGGCTACACCTTC. Its translation: CASSSRYGYTF.

CDR3 region: CSVHPQGKGETQYF. As DNA, the CDR3 is TGCAGCGTCCACCCACAGGGAAAGGGAGAGACCCAGTACTTC. The chain links TRBV29-1 to TRBJ2-5, with D tentatively TRBD1 (6 bases). Germline V CDR1 and CDR2: SQVTM, ANQGSEA. The V end lost 6 bases, the J end lost 4 bases, and 18 bases lay between the germline ends. This CDR3 contains 14 residues.

In this sample, this clone turned up once. CDR3 nucleotide sequence: TGTGCCAGCAGCCCGGACAGCAGCTATGGCTACACCTTC. Its protein product is CASSPDSSYGYTF. The chain employs TRBV6-5 and TRBJ1-2, with D possibly being TRBD1 (6 bases). CDR1 is MNHEY and CDR2 is SVGAGI in the germline V gene. This CDR3 has 13 amino acids. The V end was cut by 6 bases, the J end by 4 bases, with 12 bases between.

The V gene is TRBV27, the J gene TRBJ2-3; D is possibly TRBD2 (6 bases). V was clipped by 4 bases and J by 6 bases, with 11 bases between them. Germline CDR1 MNHEY, CDR2 SMNVEV (reference sequence). The CDR3 has 13 amino acids. CDR3 sequence: CASSSAGRDTQYF. CDR3 DNA sequence: TGTGCCAGCAGTTCGGCAGGGAGGGATACGCAGTATTTT.

The chain uses TRBV7-9 and TRBJ2-5, with 9 bases that match TRBD1. CDR3 size: 15 residues. Trimming cost V 5 bases and J 5 bases; bases outside gene matches: 9. Germline CDR1 reads SEHNR; CDR2 reads FQNEAQ (reference sequence). DNA for the CDR3: TGTGCCAGCAGCCTTGGACAGGGGATCTCGGAGACCCAGTACTTC. As protein: CASSLGQGISETQYF.

The chain combines TRBV9 with TRBJ1-1; no reliable D call. Per the germline V gene, CDR1 is SGDLS and CDR2 is YYNGEE. The CDR3 is made up of 14 amino acids. Deletions cut 0 bases from V and 5 bases from J, with 11 bases between. Here the CDR3 reads CASSVGEGSTEAFF. The DNA for the CDR3 is TGTGCCAGCAGCGTAGGGGAGGGTTCGACTGAAGCTTTCTTT.

The chain is built from TRBV7-2 and TRBJ2-7; D gene ambiguous. The germline CDR1 and CDR2 sequences are SGHTA and FQGNSA. Trimming pared 5 bases from V and 3 bases from J, leaving 8 bases between. The CDR3 runs 12 residues. CDR3 region: CASSQPHYEQYF. The DNA for the CDR3 is TGTGCCAGCAGCCAACCACACTACGAGCAGTACTTC.

This chain connects TRBV29-1 to TRBJ2-7; 8 nucleotides match TRBD1. Germline CDR1 is SQVTM and CDR2 is ANQGSEA. J lost 5 bases, V lost 4 bases, and 4 bases had no gene match. The CDR3 extends over 12 amino acids. CDR3 region: CSVGQGMNEQYF. The CDR3 DNA is TGCAGCGTTGGACAGGGGATGAACGAGCAGTACTTC.

The chain links TRBV7-8 to TRBJ2-7, with D hard to call. The V gene's germline CDR1 is SGHVS and CDR2 FQNEAQ. The CDR3 spans 12 residues. V was shortened by 7 bases and J by 1 base, with 8 bases between the two germline ends. The chain's CDR3 is CASKGRSYEQYF. CDR3 coding DNA: TGTGCCAGCAAGGGCAGATCCTACGAGCAGTACTTC.